This T cell receptor beta chain is drawn from a study of beta chain features in type 1 diabetes. Study outcomes and limitations: People with Type 1 diabetes carried modestly yet significantly shorter TCRB CDR3s in all four CD4+ subsets.

The J segment lost 3 bases and the V segment lost 3 bases, leaving 3 bases of the junction unmatched. The CDR3 consists of 14 residues. CDR1 and CDR2 (germline): SEHNR, FQNEAQ (reference sequence). This clone was observed a handful of times. The antigen remains undetermined. Every isolated RNA sample was fully reverse transcribed, so sequencing captured expressed TCRB transcripts. Profiling relied on immunoSEQ multiplex PCR, and the TCRdb table lists in-frame clones only, not all of them. The sample has some 160,000 clones; approximately 9.1% are singletons. Sequencing was performed on central memory CD4+ T cells from blood. The chain recombines TRBV7-9 with TRBJ1-1; 8 bases match TRBD1. This receptor was taken from a woman younger than 45 with type 1 diabetes. This CDR3 is CASSFQTGDTEAFF. CDR3 in DNA: TGTGCCAGCAGCTTCCAGACAGGGGACACTGAAGCTTTCTTT.